A selection of T cell receptor beta chains follows, all from one sample in a study of draining lymph node invasion in breast cancer. MiXCR was run by TCRdb on the bulk RNA-seq reads, yielding one entry per CDR3 protein. The sample holds about 810 distinct CDR3 sequences, roughly 62% seen once. The sample was sorted memory CD4+ effector T cells from the tumor. The receptors derive from a female donor with luminal breast cancer. Each CDR3 is given with its conserved first and last residue. Fields, in order: D gene, J gene, clone size, V gene, CDR3 protein, CDR3 DNA. A D gene is named only where the DNA matches it firmly. For some rows the clone size is stated as once, few or many, or as a class when expanded; others skip it.

>NA|TRBJ2-7|NA|TRBV20-1
CSARGTVYEQYF
TGCAGTGCTAGAGGGACAGTCTACGAGCAGTACTTC
>TRBD2|TRBJ2-4|few|TRBV7-9
CASSANSGGLTNIQYF
TGTGCCAGCAGCGCGAACTCGGGGGGACTAACAAACATTCAGTACTTC
>NA|TRBJ2-2|NA|TRBV24-1
CATSDLPGFGGELFF
TGTGCCACCAGTGATTTGCCAGGGTTCGGCGGGGAGCTGTTTTTT
>NA|TRBJ2-1|NA|TRBV7-3
CASSLEPTGLQFF
TGTGCCAGCAGCTTAGAACCAACAGGGCTTCAGTTCTTC
>NA|TRBJ2-3|NA|TRBV5-1
CASSLGDTQYF
TGCGCCAGCAGCTTAGGAGATACGCAGTATTTT
>NA|TRBJ1-2|NA|TRBV6-1
CASSDETGPNYGYTF
TGTGCCAGCAGTGACGAAACAGGACCTAACTATGGCTACACCTTC
>TRBD1|TRBJ2-7|NA|TRBV5-1
CASRLGGQGFYEQYF
TGCGCCAGCAGACTGGGGGGACAGGGGTTCTACGAGCAGTACTTC
>NA|TRBJ2-2|NA|TRBV12-3/TRBV12-4
CASIRNSYTGELFF
TGTGCCAGCATCAGGAATTCGTACACCGGGGAGCTGTTTTTT
>NA|TRBJ2-6|few|TRBV5-1
CASSLSGANVLTF
TGCGCCAGCAGCTTGTCTGGGGCCAACGTCCTGACTTTC
>TRBD1|TRBJ1-1|NA|TRBV7-9
CASSLGDRPNTEAFF
TGTGCCAGCAGCTTAGGGGACAGGCCGAACACTGAAGCTTTCTTT
>TRBD1|TRBJ2-5|NA|TRBV10-3
CAARGPETQYF
TGTGCCGCGAGGGGGCCGGAGACCCAGTACTTC
>NA|TRBJ1-3|few|TRBV29-1
CSVEDRGQKSSGNTIYF
TGCAGCGTTGAAGATCGGGGCCAAAAGAGCTCTGGAAACACCATATATTTT
>NA|TRBJ2-7|NA|TRBV19
CASSLGQSTYEQYF
TGTGCCAGTAGTTTGGGACAATCTACCTACGAGCAGTACTTC
>NA|TRBJ2-5|NA|TRBV9
CASSVGPGTETQYF
TGTGCCAGCAGCGTAGGGCCGGGAACAGAGACCCAGTACTTC
>TRBD1|TRBJ1-2|once|TRBV18
CASSRSGTDHGYTF
TGTGCCAGCTCACGATCCGGGACAGATCATGGCTACACCTTC
>NA|TRBJ1-6|NA|TRBV27
CASSPDRRYNSPLHF
TGTGCCAGCAGCCCAGACAGGCGATATAATTCACCCCTCCACTTT
>NA|TRBJ1-5|once|TRBV4-2
CASSQFRASNQPQHF
TGTGCCAGCAGCCAATTTAGGGCTAGCAATCAGCCCCAGCATTTT
>TRBD1|TRBJ1-2|NA|TRBV12-3/TRBV12-4
CATVSTGALHGYTF
TGTGCCACCGTTTCGACAGGGGCCCTACATGGCTACACCTTC
>NA|TRBJ2-7|NA|TRBV11-2
CASSLDRGAAHF
TGTGCCAGCAGCTTAGATCGGGGTGCGGCGCACTTC
>NA|TRBJ2-7|NA|TRBV9
CASSVGRQSSYEQYF
TGTGCCAGCAGCGTAGGAAGACAGAGCTCCTACGAGCAGTACTTC
>NA|TRBJ1-5|few|TRBV20-1
CSATGASNQPQHF
TGCAGTGCTACGGGGGCGAGCAATCAGCCCCAGCATTTT
>NA|TRBJ2-5|few|TRBV7-9
CASSLAREQETQYF
TGTGCCAGCAGCTTAGCTCGGGAACAAGAGACCCAGTACTTC
>NA|TRBJ1-5|NA|TRBV7-2
CASSLMIRDNQPQHF
TGTGCCAGCAGCTTAATGATAAGGGATAATCAGCCCCAGCATTTT
>NA|TRBJ2-3|NA|TRBV20-1
CSARDIQRTSTDTQYF
TGCAGTGCTAGAGATATTCAGCGGACTAGCACAGATACGCAGTATTTT
>NA|TRBJ1-2|NA|TRBV9
CASSLSAYGYTF
TGTGCCAGCAGCCTTTCCGCATATGGCTACACCTTC
>TRBD1|TRBJ1-5|once|TRBV7-2
CASSADRALGQPQHF
TGTGCCAGCAGCGCTGACAGGGCCTTGGGGCAGCCCCAGCATTTT
>NA|TRBJ2-3|NA|TRBV7-3
CASSPREGDTQYF
TGTGCCAGCAGCCCCCGTGAGGGAGATACGCAGTATTTT
>NA|TRBJ2-7|NA|TRBV5-8
CASSLGYRGQPHEQYF
TGTGCCAGCAGCTTGGGCTATAGAGGACAGCCTCACGAGCAGTACTTC
>NA|TRBJ1-5|once|TRBV12-3/TRBV12-4
CASTRDGGRQPQHF
TGTGCCAGCACCCGGGACGGCGGGCGTCAGCCCCAGCATTTT
>NA|TRBJ2-3|NA|TRBV3-1
CASSQGRGVTQYF
TGTGCCAGCAGCCAAGGAAGGGGAGTAACGCAGTATTTT
>NA|TRBJ2-1|few|TRBV20-1
CSASQQFF
TGCAGTGCTAGTCAGCAGTTCTTC
>TRBD2|TRBJ2-1|NA|TRBV10-3
CAISDPGTRGYNEQFF
TGTGCCATCAGTGACCCCGGGACTAGGGGGTACAATGAGCAGTTCTTC
>NA|TRBJ1-1|NA|TRBV6-2/TRBV6-3
CASREDYTEAFF
TGTGCCAGCAGAGAGGATTACACTGAAGCCTTCTTT
>NA|TRBJ1-2|NA|TRBV11-3
CASSLDRSLSF
TGTGCCAGCAGCTTGGACCGCTCTCTGTCCTTC
>NA|TRBJ1-1|NA|TRBV12-3/TRBV12-4
CASSKGTEAFF
TGTGCCAGCAGCAAAGGCACTGAAGCTTTCTTT
>TRBD1|TRBJ1-5|few|TRBV7-3
CASSIGQGQPQHF
TGTGCCAGCAGCATCGGACAGGGTCAGCCCCAGCATTTT
>TRBD2|TRBJ2-7|NA|TRBV7-2
CASSLASLAGMYF
TGTGCCAGCAGCTTAGCTTCGTTAGCGGGGATGTACTTC
>NA|TRBJ1-5|few|TRBV30
CAWSLGGEGQPQHF
TGTGCCTGGAGTTTGGGAGGGGAGGGCCAGCCCCAGCATTTT
>NA|TRBJ1-5|NA|TRBV6-6
CASSWQGWQPQHF
TGTGCCAGCAGTTGGCAGGGATGGCAGCCCCAGCATTTT
>NA|TRBJ1-2|NA|TRBV10-3
CAISDQGRAYGYTF
TGTGCCATCAGTGACCAAGGAAGGGCCTATGGCTACACCTTC
>TRBD1|TRBJ1-2|NA|TRBV12-3/TRBV12-4
CASARSDRAYGYTF
TGTGCCAGCGCCCGATCGGACAGGGCCTATGGCTACACCTTC
>NA|TRBJ1-2|few|TRBV18
CASSPDHGYTF
TGTGCCAGCTCACCAGACCATGGCTACACCTTC
>NA|TRBJ1-6|few|TRBV10-3
CATGRGGGSPLHF
TGTGCCACCGGACGGGGTGGTGGGTCACCCCTCCACTTT
>NA|TRBJ2-7|few|TRBV7-9
CASSLGWGRSSYEQYF
TGTGCCAGCAGCTTAGGATGGGGCCGGAGCTCCTACGAGCAGTACTTC
>TRBD2|TRBJ2-2|NA|TRBV4-2
CASSTSSGRGPTGELFF
TGTGCCAGCAGCACTAGTAGCGGGAGGGGACCCACCGGGGAGCTGTTTTTT
>NA|TRBJ2-1|NA|TRBV5-1
CASSSDPTRAELGEQFF
TGCGCCAGCAGCTCGGACCCTACAAGGGCCGAGTTGGGTGAGCAGTTCTTC
>NA|TRBJ2-3|NA|TRBV2
CASSGPLLGTDTQYF
TGTGCCAGCAGTGGACCCCTCCTCGGGACAGATACGCAGTATTTT
>NA|TRBJ2-7|once|TRBV7-3
CASSEGGHGTYEQYF
TGTGCCAGCAGCGAGGGGGGCCACGGGACCTACGAGCAGTACTTC
>NA|TRBJ1-2|hyperexpanded|TRBV27
CASSLFSINRDNAGYGYTF
TGTGCCAGCAGTTTATTTTCGATAAACCGGGACAATGCCGGCTATGGCTACACCTTC